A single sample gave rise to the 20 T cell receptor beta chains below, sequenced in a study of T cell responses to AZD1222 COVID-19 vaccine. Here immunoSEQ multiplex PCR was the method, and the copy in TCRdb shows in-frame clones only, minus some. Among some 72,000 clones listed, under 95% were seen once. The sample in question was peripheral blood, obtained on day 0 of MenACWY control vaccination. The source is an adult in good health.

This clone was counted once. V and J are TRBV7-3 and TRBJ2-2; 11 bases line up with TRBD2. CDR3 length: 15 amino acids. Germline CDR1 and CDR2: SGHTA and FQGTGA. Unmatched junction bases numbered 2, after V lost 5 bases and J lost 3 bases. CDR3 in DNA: TGTGCCAGCAGCGTGACTAGCGGGGACACCGGGGAGCTGTTTTTT. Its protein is CASSVTSGDTGELFF.

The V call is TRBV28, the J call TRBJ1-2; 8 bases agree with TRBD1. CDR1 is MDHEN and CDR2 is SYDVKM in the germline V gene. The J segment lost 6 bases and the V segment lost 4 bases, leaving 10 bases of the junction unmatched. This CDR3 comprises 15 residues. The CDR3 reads CASSSRGRIKNGYTF. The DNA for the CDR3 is TGTGCCAGCAGTTCCAGGGGGCGAATCAAAAATGGCTACACCTTC.

CDR3 protein: CASSQSLGLAGAFYIDNEQFF. The CDR3 DNA reads TGCGCCAGCAGTCAATCCCTGGGACTAGCGGGGGCTTTTTATATCGACAATGAGCAGTTCTTC. The chain joins TRBV23-1 to TRBJ2-1; 14 bases agree with TRBD2. TRBV23-1 belongs to the ORF category, with a function that is uncertain. V lost 0 bases and J lost 5; bases outside the gene matches: 15. This CDR3 has 21 residues.

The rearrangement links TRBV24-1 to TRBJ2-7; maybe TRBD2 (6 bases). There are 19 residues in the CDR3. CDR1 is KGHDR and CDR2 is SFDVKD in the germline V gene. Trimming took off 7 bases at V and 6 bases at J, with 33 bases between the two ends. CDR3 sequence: CATSAPREHIEDALGEQYF. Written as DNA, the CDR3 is TGTGCCACCAGCGCACCCCGGGAGCATATAGAGGACGCTCTGGGCGAGCAGTACTTC.

This chain's CDR3 is CATLARNPAGYTF. The CDR3 DNA follows: TGTGCCACTCTAGCGCGTAACCCTGCGGGCTACACCTTC. This chain uses TRBV19 with TRBJ1-2; D call uncertain. V lost 10 bases and J lost 8, with 20 bases in between. Germline V CDR1 and CDR2: LNHDA, SQIVND (reference sequence). The CDR3 is 13 residues long.

DNA for the CDR3: TGTGCCAGCAGTTACTCGGAGGGGTTCACTGAAGCTTTCTTT. Its translation: CASSYSEGFTEAFF. The V call is TRBV6-5, the J call TRBJ1-1; possible D gene TRBD1, 5 bases. The germline CDR1 and CDR2 sequences are MNHEY and SVGAGI. This CDR3 is built from 14 residues. Trimming took off 0 bases at V and 4 bases at J, with 9 bases between the two ends.

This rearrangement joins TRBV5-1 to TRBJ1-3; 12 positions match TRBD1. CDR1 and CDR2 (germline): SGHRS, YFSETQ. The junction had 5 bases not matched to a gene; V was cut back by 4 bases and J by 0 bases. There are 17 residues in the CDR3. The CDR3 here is CASSQGQGAFSGNTIYF. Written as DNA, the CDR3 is TGCGCCAGCAGCCAGGGACAGGGGGCGTTCTCTGGAAACACCATATATTTT. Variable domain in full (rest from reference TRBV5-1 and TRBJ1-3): KAGVTQTPRYLIKTRGQQVTLSCSPISGHRSVSWYQQTPGQGLQFLFEYFSETQRNKGNFPGRFSGRQFSNSRSEMNVSTLELGDSALYLCASSQGQGAFSGNTIYFGEGSWLTVV.

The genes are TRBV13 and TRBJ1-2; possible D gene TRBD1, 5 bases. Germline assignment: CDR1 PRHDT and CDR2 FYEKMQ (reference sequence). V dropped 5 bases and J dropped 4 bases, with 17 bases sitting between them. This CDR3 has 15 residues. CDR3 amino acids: CASSPHGGSVYGYTF. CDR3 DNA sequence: TGTGCCAGCAGCCCCCACGGGGGATCGGTCTATGGCTACACCTTC.

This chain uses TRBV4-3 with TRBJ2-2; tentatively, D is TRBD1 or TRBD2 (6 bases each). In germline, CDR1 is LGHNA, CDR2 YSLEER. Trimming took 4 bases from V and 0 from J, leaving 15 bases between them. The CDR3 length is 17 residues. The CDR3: CASSRTRGLTNTGELFF. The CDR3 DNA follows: TGCGCCAGCAGCCGGACCAGGGGACTTACGAACACCGGGGAGCTGTTTTTT.

CDR3 amino acids: CASSSGLAGVYEQYF. As DNA, the CDR3 is TGTGCCAGCAGTTCGGGACTAGCGGGAGTTTACGAGCAGTACTTC. The chain uses TRBV7-9 and TRBJ2-7, with 14 bases aligning to TRBD2. V lost 6 bases and J lost 4; bases outside the gene matches: 5. Per germline, CDR1 SEHNR and CDR2 FQNEAQ (reference sequence). The length of the CDR3 is 15 residues. Full variable domain (rest looked up from reference TRBV7-9 and TRBJ2-7): DTGVSQNPRHKITKRGQNVTFRCDPISEHNRLYWYRQTLGQGPEFLTYFQNEAQLEKSRLLSDRFSAERPKGSFSTLEIQRTEQGDSAMYLCASSSGLAGVYEQYFGPGTRLTVT.

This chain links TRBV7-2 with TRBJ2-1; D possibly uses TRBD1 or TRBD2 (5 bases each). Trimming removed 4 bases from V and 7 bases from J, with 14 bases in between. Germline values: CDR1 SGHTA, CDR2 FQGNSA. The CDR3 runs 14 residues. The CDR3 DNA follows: TGTGCCAGCAGCTCGGGACCGATGGGTAATGAGCAGTTCTTC. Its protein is CASSSGPMGNEQFF.

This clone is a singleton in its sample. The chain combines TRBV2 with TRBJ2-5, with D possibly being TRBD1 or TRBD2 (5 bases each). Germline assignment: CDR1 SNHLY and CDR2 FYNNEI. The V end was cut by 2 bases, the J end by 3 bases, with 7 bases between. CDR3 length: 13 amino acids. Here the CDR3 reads CASSERGEETQYF. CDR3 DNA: TGTGCCAGCAGTGAAAGGGGAGAAGAGACCCAGTACTTC.

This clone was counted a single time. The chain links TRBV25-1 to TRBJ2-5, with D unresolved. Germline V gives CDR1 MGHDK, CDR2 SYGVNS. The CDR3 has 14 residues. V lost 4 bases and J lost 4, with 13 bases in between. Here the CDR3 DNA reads TGTGCCAGCAGTGGTGGGTCACTCGGAGAGACCCAGTACTTC. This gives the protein CASSGGSLGETQYF.

The CDR3 loop reads CASTIGQGFGYTF. DNA for the CDR3: TGTGCCAGCACCATAGGACAGGGTTTTGGCTACACCTTC. The chain combines TRBV12-3 or TRBV12-4 with TRBJ1-2; 8 bases are shared with TRBD1. This CDR3 contains 13 residues. J lost 7 bases, V lost 7 bases, and 8 bases had no gene match.

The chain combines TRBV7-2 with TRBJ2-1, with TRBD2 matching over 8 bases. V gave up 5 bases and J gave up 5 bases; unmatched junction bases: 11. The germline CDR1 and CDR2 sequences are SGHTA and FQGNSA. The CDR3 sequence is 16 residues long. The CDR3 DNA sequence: TGTGCCAGCAGCCCAGCGGGAGTCGTCGGTAACAATGAGCAGTTCTTC. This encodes CASSPAGVVGNNEQFF.

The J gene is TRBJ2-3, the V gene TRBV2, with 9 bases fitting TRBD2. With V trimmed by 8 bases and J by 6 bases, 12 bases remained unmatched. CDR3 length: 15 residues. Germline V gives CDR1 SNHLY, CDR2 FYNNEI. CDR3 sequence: CASVPSETSGDTQYF. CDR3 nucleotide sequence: TGTGCCAGCGTTCCTTCCGAGACTAGCGGCGATACGCAGTATTTT.

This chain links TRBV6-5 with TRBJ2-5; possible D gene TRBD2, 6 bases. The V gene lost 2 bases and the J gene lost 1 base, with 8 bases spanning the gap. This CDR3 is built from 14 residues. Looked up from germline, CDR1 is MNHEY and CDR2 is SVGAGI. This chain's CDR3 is CASSYGGGQETQYF. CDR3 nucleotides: TGTGCCAGCAGTTACGGGGGAGGCCAAGAGACCCAGTACTTC.

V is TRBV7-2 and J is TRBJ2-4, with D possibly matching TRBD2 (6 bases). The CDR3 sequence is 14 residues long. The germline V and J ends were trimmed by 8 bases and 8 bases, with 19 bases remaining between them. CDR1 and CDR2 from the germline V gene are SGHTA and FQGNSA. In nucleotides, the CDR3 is TGTGCCAGCGGCGCAGCTAGCGTTAAAGACATTCAGTACTTC. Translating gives CASGAASVKDIQYF.

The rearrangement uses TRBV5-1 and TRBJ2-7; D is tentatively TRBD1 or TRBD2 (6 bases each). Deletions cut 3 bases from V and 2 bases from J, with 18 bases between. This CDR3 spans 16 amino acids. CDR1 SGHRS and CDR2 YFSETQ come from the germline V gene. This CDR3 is CASSWGGGGLAYEQYF. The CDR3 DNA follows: TGCGCCAGCAGCTGGGGAGGAGGGGGGCTGGCCTACGAGCAGTACTTC.

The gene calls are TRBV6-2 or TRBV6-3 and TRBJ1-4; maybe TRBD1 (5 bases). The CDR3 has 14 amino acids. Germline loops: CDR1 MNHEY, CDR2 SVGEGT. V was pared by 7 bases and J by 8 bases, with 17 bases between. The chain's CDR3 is CASNPGPRREKLFF. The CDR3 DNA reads TGTGCCAGCAACCCGGGACCTAGGCGCGAAAAACTGTTTTTT.